This T cell receptor (beta chain) was sequenced in a study of cytomegalovirus exposure and HLA in healthy donors. The PCR contained 60 Vbeta and 13 Jbeta primers. The method was immunoSEQ multiplex PCR; TCRdb's version includes in-frame clones alone and lacks a portion of them. The sample has tens of thousands of clones; roughly three fifths are singletons. Germline CDR1 LGHNA, CDR2 YNFKEQ. The germline V and J ends were trimmed by 0 bases and 12 bases, with 26 bases remaining between them. CDR3 size: 17 residues. The chain joins TRBV4-2 to TRBJ1-1, with D perhaps TRBD1 (5 bases). The sample comprised PBMCs. The TCR originated in a woman in her twenties or thirties in good health and CMV-seronegative. The CDR3, as DNA: TGTGCCAGCAGCCAAGAGGGAGTGCGGGGGGGGAACATGAGGACTTTCTTT. It yields the protein CASSQEGVRGGNMRTFF.